The rows below give T cell receptor beta chains drawn from one sample of a study of cytomegalovirus exposure and HLA in healthy donors. Profiling relied on immunoSEQ multiplex PCR, and the TCRdb table lists in-frame clones only, not all of them. The sample records around 180,000 clones, around 80% being singletons. Sequences were obtained from PBMCs. The receptors stem from a woman between 18 and 30 years old in good health and CMV-seropositive. CDR3s include the opening cysteine and the closing phenylalanine or tryptophan. Each record gives: clone size, J gene, D gene, V gene, CDR3 protein, CDR3 DNA. A D gene is named only where the DNA matches it firmly. The size of a clone is reported for some rows only, either as once, few or many, or as a class for expanded clones.

NA	TRBJ1-1	NA	TRBV7-9	CASSLEGEAFF	TGTGCCAGCAGCTTAGAGGGGGAAGCTTTCTTT
once	TRBJ2-5	TRBD2	TRBV5-4	CASRTWGTSFKETQYF	TGTGCCAGCAGGACATGGGGGACTAGTTTTAAAGAGACCCAGTACTTC
NA	TRBJ2-2	TRBD1	TRBV18	CASSPGQGARYTGELFF	TGTGCCAGCTCACCAGGACAGGGGGCGCGGTACACCGGGGAGCTGTTTTTT
NA	TRBJ1-1	NA	TRBV30	CAWRGDGRTEAFF	TGTGCCTGGAGGGGCGACGGGAGGACTGAAGCTTTCTTT
once	TRBJ1-2	NA	TRBV5-4	CASSLGLRGANYGYTF	TGTGCCAGCAGCTTGGGTCTCCGGGGGGCTAACTATGGCTACACCTTC
NA	TRBJ1-6	TRBD1	TRBV27	CASSFTQQGGDSPLHF	TGTGCCAGCAGTTTCACCCAACAGGGGGGCGATTCACCCCTCCACTTT
NA	TRBJ1-2	TRBD1	TRBV6-6	CASSPDRGNGYTF	TGTGCCAGCAGTCCAGACAGGGGTAATGGCTACACCTTC
NA	TRBJ2-7	NA	TRBV6-1	CASREGGNSYEQYF	TGTGCCAGCAGAGAGGGGGGGAACTCCTACGAGCAGTACTTC
NA	TRBJ1-1	TRBD1	TRBV29-1	CSVGAGGTEAFF	TGCAGCGTTGGAGCAGGGGGCACTGAAGCTTTCTTT
NA	TRBJ2-1	TRBD2	TRBV28	CASRGLASYNEQFF	TGTGCCAGCAGAGGACTAGCGTCCTACAATGAGCAGTTCTTC
once	TRBJ2-1	NA	TRBV6-1	CASLPMVSYNEQFF	TGTGCCAGTCTTCCTATGGTCTCCTACAATGAGCAGTTCTTC
NA	TRBJ1-2	NA	TRBV27	CASSLTIPGASGYTF	TGTGCCAGCAGTTTAACCATCCCAGGGGCTAGCGGCTACACCTTC
NA	TRBJ1-5	NA	TRBV21-1	CASSKEQGNQPQHF	TGTGCCAGCAGCAAAGAGCAGGGTAATCAGCCCCAGCATTTT
NA	TRBJ1-1	NA	TRBV9	CASSVGGYTEAFF	TGTGCCAGCAGCGTAGGGGGCTACACTGAAGCTTTCTTT
NA	TRBJ2-7	NA	TRBV9	CASSVTTAPYEQYF	TGTGCCAGCAGCGTGACTACCGCCCCCTACGAGCAGTACTTC
NA	TRBJ2-5	TRBD2	TRBV4-2	CASSHPRRGEEETQYF	TGTGCCAGCAGCCACCCCAGGCGGGGGGAGGAAGAGACCCAGTACTTC
NA	TRBJ1-5	NA	TRBV6-5	CASRGGPDVQPQHF	TGTGCCAGCAGGGGAGGGCCGGATGTTCAGCCCCAGCATTTT
NA	TRBJ2-3	TRBD2	TRBV7-2	CASSSGRGGDTQYF	TGTGCCAGCAGCTCCGGACGGGGAGGGGATACGCAGTATTTT
NA	TRBJ2-5	NA	TRBV5-1	CASSKGTLDQETQYF	TGCGCCAGCAGCAAAGGGACTCTTGATCAAGAGACCCAGTACTTC
NA	TRBJ1-4	NA	TRBV6-1	CARREPGEKLFF	TGTGCCAGGAGGGAGCCGGGGGAAAAACTGTTTTTT
NA	TRBJ2-2	NA	TRBV11-2	CASSPRGGLNTGELFF	TGTGCCAGCAGCCCCCGAGGGGGACTAAACACCGGGGAGCTGTTTTTT
NA	TRBJ1-2	NA	TRBV18	CASSVGRDYGYTF	TGTGCCAGCTCAGTCGGGCGGGACTATGGCTACACCTTC
once	TRBJ1-3	NA	TRBV25-1	CASSDGARGNTIYF	TGTGCCAGCAGTGATGGGGCGCGCGGAAACACCATATATTTT
NA	TRBJ1-5	TRBD1	TRBV6-1	CASTIRQGLGQPQHF	TGTGCCAGCACCATCAGACAGGGCCTTGGGCAGCCCCAGCATTTT
few	TRBJ1-5	NA	TRBV12-2	CASRAAYVRNQPQHF	TGTGCAAGTCGCGCGGCGTATGTTCGCAATCAGCCCCAGCATTTT
NA	TRBJ2-6	NA	TRBV29-1	CSVLDGSWANVLTF	TGCAGCGTTCTAGACGGGAGCTGGGCCAACGTCCTGACTTTC
NA	TRBJ1-2	NA	TRBV6-5	CASSFGQSYGYTF	TGTGCCAGCTCCTTCGGACAGTCCTATGGCTACACCTTC
NA	TRBJ2-5	NA	TRBV5-4	CASSLAGAQETQYF	TGTGCCAGCAGCTTGGCTGGGGCTCAGGAGACCCAGTACTTC
few	TRBJ2-2	TRBD2	TRBV7-2	CASTSGLAGGNGELFF	TGTGCCAGCACCTCAGGGCTAGCGGGGGGGAACGGGGAGCTGTTTTTT
NA	TRBJ2-4	TRBD2	TRBV11-1	CASSASPSSGGNIQYF	TGTGCCAGCAGCGCTTCCCCGTCTAGCGGGGGTAACATTCAGTACTTC
NA	TRBJ1-1	NA	TRBV7-9	CASSFGNEAFF	TGTGCCAGCAGCTTTGGCAACGAAGCTTTCTTT
NA	TRBJ2-7	NA	TRBV5-4	CASSGGRVQYEQYF	TGTGCCAGCAGCGGTGGCAGGGTCCAGTACGAGCAGTACTTC
NA	TRBJ1-1	NA	TRBV2	CASTPPVLF	TGTGCCAGCACACCCCCGGTCCTCTTT
NA	TRBJ1-1	NA	TRBV4-1	CASSQVPGNRRGTEAFF	TGCGCCAGCAGCCAAGTTCCCGGGAATAGGAGAGGCACTGAAGCTTTCTTT
NA	TRBJ2-3	TRBD2	TRBV6-4	CASSPGTSGGDTQYF	TGTGCCAGCAGCCCCGGGACTAGCGGGGGCGATACGCAGTATTTT
once	TRBJ1-6	TRBD1	TRBV5-5	CASSLGTGALNSPLHF	TGTGCCAGCAGCTTGGGGACAGGGGCCTTAAATTCACCCCTCCACTTT
NA	TRBJ2-1	NA	TRBV5-6	CASRGAHNEQFF	TGTGCCAGCAGGGGGGCCCACAATGAGCAGTTCTTC
NA	TRBJ2-7	TRBD2	TRBV4-1	CASSQESSRIGGAIGEQYF	TGCGCCAGCAGCCAAGAAAGTAGCAGGATCGGGGGGGCCATAGGGGAGCAGTACTTC
few	TRBJ2-5	NA	TRBV5-1	CASSLRRGETQYF	TGCGCCAGCAGCTTGAGGCGGGGAGAGACCCAGTACTTC
few	TRBJ2-7	TRBD1	TRBV19	CASSVQGSYEQYF	TGTGCCAGTAGTGTACAGGGGTCCTACGAGCAGTACTTC
NA	TRBJ1-2	TRBD1	TRBV7-2	CASSAAGQIYGYTF	TGTGCCAGCAGCGCGGCGGGACAGATCTATGGCTACACCTTC
NA	TRBJ1-2	NA	TRBV28	CASSARAHYGYTF	TGTGCCAGCAGTGCCAGGGCGCACTATGGCTACACCTTC
NA	TRBJ2-3	NA	TRBV7-9	CSSRGAPDTQYF	TGTTCCAGCAGGGGGGCCCCAGATACGCAGTATTTT
NA	TRBJ1-1	NA	TRBV6-5	CASSLTQGKGTEAFF	TGTGCCAGCAGTTTAACACAGGGTAAAGGTACTGAAGCTTTCTTT
NA	TRBJ1-3	NA	TRBV18	CASSPRMTDSGNTIYF	TGTGCCAGCTCACCTAGAATGACAGACTCTGGAAACACCATATATTTT
NA	TRBJ2-3	NA	TRBV12-5	CASGLRLATDTQYF	TGTGCTAGTGGTTTAAGGCTAGCCACAGATACGCAGTATTTT
once	TRBJ2-3	TRBD1	TRBV11-3	CASSSAGQGLNTQYF	TGTGCCAGCAGCTCGGCGGGACAGGGGTTGAATACGCAGTATTTT
NA	TRBJ1-1	NA	TRBV14	CASSSQGNTEAFF	TGTGCCAGCAGCTCCCAGGGAAATACTGAAGCTTTCTTT
NA	TRBJ2-7	TRBD1	TRBV25-1	CASSELDRAYEQYF	TGTGCCAGCAGTGAACTGGACAGGGCCTACGAGCAGTACTTC
NA	TRBJ1-1	NA	TRBV2	CASRPGFWEAFF	TGTGCCAGCAGACCAGGGTTTTGGGAAGCTTTCTTT
NA	TRBJ1-2	TRBD1	TRBV25-1	CASRGQGDYGYTF	TGTGCCAGCAGAGGACAGGGTGACTATGGCTACACCTTC
NA	TRBJ1-5	NA	TRBV15	CATSRISDSQPQHF	TGTGCCACCAGCAGGATATCCGACAGTCAGCCCCAGCATTTT
NA	TRBJ1-1	NA	TRBV10-3	CAISENGAGHTEAFF	TGTGCCATCAGTGAGAACGGAGCGGGGCACACTGAAGCTTTCTTT
NA	TRBJ2-7	TRBD1	TRBV19	CASKDDRESGEQYF	TGTGCCAGTAAGGACGACAGGGAATCTGGCGAGCAGTACTTC
NA	TRBJ1-1	NA	TRBV29-1	CSVDPRQKAFF	TGCAGCGTTGATCCCCGACAGAAAGCTTTCTTT
NA	TRBJ2-3	NA	TRBV2	CASSEALMVAPMAADTQYF	TGTGCCAGCAGTGAAGCGCTTATGGTAGCGCCTATGGCGGCAGATACGCAGTATTTT
NA	TRBJ2-2	TRBD2	TRBV5-4	CASSLASGGRTGELFF	TGTGCCAGCAGCTTGGCAAGCGGGGGGCGTACCGGGGAGCTGTTTTTT
NA	TRBJ1-4	NA	TRBV11-1	CASSQTAATNEKLFF	TGTGCCAGCAGCCAAACAGCAGCAACTAATGAAAAACTGTTTTTT
NA	TRBJ2-2	TRBD2	TRBV6-1	CASSESGGPTGELFF	TGTGCCAGCAGTGAAAGCGGGGGCCCCACCGGGGAGCTGTTTTTT